This paragraph reports one T cell receptor (beta chain). Antigen: not known. The sample comes from a study of tissue T cells after allogeneic stem cell transplantation. Study summary: Where cell numbers permitted, CD3+ T cells were sorted from preserved blood and marrow. General observations from the study: Across patients, clones rarely overlapped, yet motif clusters were shared tissue-specifically.

Generated by immunoSEQ multiplex PCR, the TCRdb table keeps only in-frame clones and is missing some. Of about 43,000 clones in the sample, more than 90% are singletons; the top ten hold about 3.8%. The germline V gene encodes CDR1 SGHTA and CDR2 FQGNSA. V was pared by 3 bases and J by 3 bases, with 2 bases of the junction left unmatched. The CDR3 is made up of 14 amino acids. This rearrangement joins TRBV7-2 to TRBJ2-5; TRBD1 matches 9 bases. The TCR sequence derives from a woman aged 40-69 years who later had graft-versus-host disease after an allogeneic stem cell transplant. The sample in question was blood, obtained before transplantation. The CDR3 loop is CASSFGTGKETQYF. Written as DNA, the CDR3 is TGTGCCAGCAGCTTCGGGACAGGGAAAGAGACCCAGTACTTC.